The rows below give T cell receptor beta chains drawn from one sample of a study of CD8 T cells in Susac syndrome. Using its own MiXCR run on the immunoSEQ multiplex PCR reads, TCRdb lists one record per CDR3 protein. This sample has around 170,000 distinct CDR3 sequences, with 85% to 95% found just once. Sequenced input: CD8+ T cells from PBMCs. All receptors come from a human donor with Susac syndrome. Both conserved end residues are part of each CDR3. D genes are given only for firm matches. Rows may omit the clone size; those that give it use once, few, many or a size class.

j_call | d_call | v_call | clone_size | cdr3_length | cdr3_nt | cdr3_aa
TRBJ2-7 | NA | TRBV11-2 | NA | 14 | TGTGCCAGCAGCTCCCCACCCCATTCCTACGAGCAGTACTTC | CASSSPPHSYEQYF
TRBJ2-7 | NA | TRBV12-3/TRBV12-4 | NA | 12 | TGTGCCAGCAGGGGGGGCGCCTACGAGCAGTACTTC | CASRGGAYEQYF
TRBJ2-1 | TRBD1 | TRBV20-1 | NA | 15 | TGCAGTGGGACGACAGGGACAGCGATTTACAATGAGCAGTTCTTC | CSGTTGTAIYNEQFF
TRBJ1-3 | NA | TRBV4-1 | NA | 16 | TGCGCCAGCAGCCAAGATCGGTCGGGGTCTGGAAACACCATATATTTT | CASSQDRSGSGNTIYF
TRBJ2-7 | NA | TRBV2 | NA | 13 | TGTGCCACGGCGACAGAATTGCCCTACGAGCAGTACTTC | CATATELPYEQYF
TRBJ2-3 | NA | TRBV6-4 | NA | 15 | TGTGCCAGCGCCTATAGCGTTACTAGCACAGATACGCAGTATTTT | CASAYSVTSTDTQYF
TRBJ2-3 | TRBD1 | TRBV29-1 | NA | 13 | TGCAGCGCTCCTAGACAGGGAGAAGATACGCAGTATTTT | CSAPRQGEDTQYF
TRBJ2-2 | TRBD2 | TRBV9 | NA | 18 | TGTGCCAGCAGCGTAGCTCGGCTAGCGGGGCCTAACACCGGGGAGCTGTTTTTT | CASSVARLAGPNTGELFF
TRBJ2-1 | TRBD1 | TRBV7-3 | NA | 13 | TGTGCCAGCAGCTACCTAGAGGGACAGGAGCAGTTCTTC | CASSYLEGQEQFF
TRBJ2-4 | NA | TRBV20-1 | NA | 10 | TGCAGTGCGTGGGAGGACATTCAGTACTTC | CSAWEDIQYF
TRBJ2-1 | NA | TRBV13 | NA | 15 | TGTGCCAGCAGCCCCCCCGGGGGTGACACTCGGGAGCAGTTCTTC | CASSPPGGDTREQFF
TRBJ2-7 | NA | TRBV5-1 | NA | 15 | TGCGCCAGCAGCTTGGAGAGTCAGGGGCAGTACGAGCAGTACTTC | CASSLESQGQYEQYF
TRBJ1-5 | NA | TRBV28 | NA | 13 | TGTGCCAGCAGTTTAATAGTGAATCAGCCCCAGCATTTT | CASSLIVNQPQHF
TRBJ2-7 | NA | TRBV13 | NA | 14 | TGTGCCAGCAGCTCGGGACTGGGGGCCTACGAGCAGTACTTC | CASSSGLGAYEQYF
TRBJ2-5 | TRBD1 | TRBV24-1 | NA | 15 | TGTGCCACCAGCGAAAACAGGGGTAGGGGCGAGACCCAGTACTTC | CATSENRGRGETQYF
TRBJ2-3 | TRBD2 | TRBV6-1 | NA | 17 | TGTGCCAGCAGGCCGGGACTAGCGGGAGTTGGTAAAGATACGCAGTATTTT | CASRPGLAGVGKDTQYF
TRBJ2-7 | NA | TRBV15 | NA | 14 | TGTGCCACCAGCAGAGATAGGACCTCCTACGAGCAGTACTTC | CATSRDRTSYEQYF
TRBJ2-1 | NA | TRBV21-1 | NA | 16 | TGTGCCAGCAGCAAAGATATGGCAGCACATTACAATGAGCAGTTCTTC | CASSKDMAAHYNEQFF
TRBJ2-7 | TRBD2 | TRBV12-5 | NA | 14 | TGTGCTAGTGGACTTAGCGGGGGGGCTGGCGAGCAGTACTTC | CASGLSGGAGEQYF
TRBJ1-2 | NA | TRBV3-1 | few | 11 | TGTGCCAGCAGCCAGGGCGGCGGCTACACCTTC | CASSQGGGYTF
TRBJ1-5 | TRBD1 | TRBV2 | NA | 14 | TGTGCCAGCAGGGGACAGGGGGCCGGTCAGCCCCAGCATTTT | CASRGQGAGQPQHF
TRBJ2-7 | NA | TRBV20-1 | NA | 10 | TGCAGTGCTACCCCCTACGAGCAGTACTTC | CSATPYEQYF
TRBJ2-3 | TRBD2 | TRBV5-1 | NA | 17 | TGCGCCAGCAGCTCCCTCGGGCCTAGCGGGGGTCTGGGTACGCAGTATTTT | CASSSLGPSGGLGTQYF
TRBJ2-3 | TRBD2 | TRBV13 | NA | 15 | TGTGCCAGCAGCTTAGCGGGGGGGATCACAGATACGCAGTATTTT | CASSLAGGITDTQYF
TRBJ1-1 | NA | TRBV5-4 | NA | 13 | TGTGCCAGCAGCTTCACAGGGAGAACTGAAGCTTTCTTT | CASSFTGRTEAFF
TRBJ2-1 | TRBD2 | TRBV19 | NA | 15 | TGTGCCAGTAGGGGTAGCGGGCGGCCCTGGAATGAGCAGTTCTTC | CASRGSGRPWNEQFF
TRBJ1-5 | NA | TRBV19 | once | 14 | TGTGCCAGTAGTGCGGTCCACCTCAATCAGCCCCAGCATTTT | CASSAVHLNQPQHF
TRBJ2-7 | TRBD2 | TRBV5-6 | NA | 15 | TGTGCCAGCAGCTTGCTAGCGGGAGTAAGATACGAGCAGTACTTC | CASSLLAGVRYEQYF
TRBJ1-2 | NA | TRBV27 | NA | 13 | TGTGCCAGCAGAGCCATCAGGGGTGGCGGCTACACCTTC | CASRAIRGGGYTF
TRBJ2-1 | TRBD2 | TRBV19 | NA | 17 | TGTGCCAGTAGTATAGTCGGATTAGCGGGAGGGGGGAATGAGCAGTTCTTC | CASSIVGLAGGGNEQFF
TRBJ1-5 | NA | TRBV5-6 | NA | 17 | TGTGCCAGCAGCTTGTGGGCCTCACGGAATAGCAATCAGCCCCAGCATTTT | CASSLWASRNSNQPQHF
TRBJ2-6 | NA | TRBV9 | NA | 18 | TGTGCCAGCAGCGGAAAGGAGTGGGCCTCCTCTGGGGCCAACGTCCTGACTTTC | CASSGKEWASSGANVLTF